These 17 T cell receptor beta chains share one sample of origin, sequenced in a study of identical twins. MiXCR, run by TCRdb on the 5' RACE reads, gives a single entry per CDR3 protein. The profile shows around 280,000 distinct CDR3 sequences, approximately 8% of them singletons. This sample also belongs to another study, concerning yellow fever vaccine responses in identical twins.

The material sequenced was memory (CD45RO+) T cells sorted from blood. These receptors originate from a woman between 18 and 29 years old in good health.

This clonotype was observed at least ten times. The chain has TRBV6-6 and TRBJ2-3; no definite D call. This CDR3 comprises 12 residues. CDR1 is MNHNY and CDR2 is SVGAGI in the germline V gene (reference sequence). The V gene lost 6 bases and the J gene lost 4 bases, with 8 bases spanning the gap. The chain's CDR3 is CASRGSADTQYF. In DNA form, the CDR3 reads TGTGCCAGCAGGGGCTCCGCAGATACGCAGTATTTT.

The chain combines TRBV2 with TRBJ1-6; the D is unclear. V was clipped by 4 bases and J by 9 bases, with 16 bases between them. This CDR3 is 15 amino acids long. Looked up from germline, CDR1 is SNHLY and CDR2 is FYNNEI. CDR3 region: CASSVDGQVSSPLHF. The CDR3 DNA follows: TGTGCCAGCAGTGTCGATGGTCAGGTTTCTTCACCCCTCCACTTT.

This chain uses TRBV28 with TRBJ2-1; tentatively, D is TRBD1 (6 bases). This CDR3 spans 15 amino acids. Germline-derived CDR1 and CDR2 are MDHEN and SYDVKM. Trimming stripped 6 bases from V and 5 bases from J, with 17 bases between. The DNA of the CDR3 is TGTGCCAGCAGCGATGAGGGGGTCCGGCACAATGAGCAGTTCTTC. It translates to CASSDEGVRHNEQFF.

The chain has TRBV4-2 and TRBJ2-3, with TRBD2 matching 10 bases. J gave up 5 bases and V 2 bases, and 7 bases lay outside the gene matches. The CDR3 contains 16 residues. Germline V gene lookup returns CDR1 LGHNA and CDR2 YNFKEQ. The CDR3 nucleotides read TGTGCCAGCAGCCAAAATCTAGCGGGAGCCGGAGATACGCAGTATTTT. The encoded protein is CASSQNLAGAGDTQYF.

This chain uses TRBV12-3 or TRBV12-4 with TRBJ1-5, with TRBD1 as a possible D gene (5 bases). This CDR3 spans 14 amino acids. The V gene lost 5 bases and the J gene lost 3 bases, with 11 bases spanning the gap. CDR3 sequence reads: CASSPFGANQPQHF. In DNA form, the CDR3 reads TGTGCCAGCAGTCCATTTGGGGCCAATCAGCCCCAGCATTTT.

The V gene is TRBV5-1, the J gene TRBJ1-2, with 8 bases that match TRBD1. J lost 6 bases, V lost 3 bases, and 16 bases had no gene match. The CDR3 runs 17 residues. Per germline, CDR1 SGHRS and CDR2 YFSETQ. CDR3 sequence (DNA): TGCGCCAGCAGCTCGTCGCCCCGGGGCAGGGGGCCGGATGGCTACACCTTC. This encodes CASSSSPRGRGPDGYTF.

The chain combines TRBV3-1 with TRBJ1-4, with D possibly being TRBD1 (5 bases). Trimming removed 1 base at V and 2 bases at J, with 5 bases between. The germline V gene has CDR1 LGHDT and CDR2 YNNKEL (reference sequence). This CDR3 has 14 amino acids. The CDR3 is CASSQGQTNEKLFF. Here the CDR3 DNA reads TGTGCCAGCAGCCAAGGACAGACTAATGAAAAACTGTTTTTT.

This clonotype occurred a few times. This chain joins TRBV27 and TRBJ2-1, with 12 positions matching TRBD2. The CDR3 length is 19 residues. The junction had 11 bases not matched to a gene; V was cut back by 5 bases and J by 0 bases. Looked up from germline, CDR1 is MNHEY and CDR2 is SMNVEV (reference sequence). CDR3 loop: CASSLRLAGASASYNEQFF. In DNA, the CDR3 is TGTGCCAGCAGTCTCCGACTAGCGGGAGCCTCAGCCTCCTACAATGAGCAGTTCTTC.

This clonotype appeared many times. This rearrangement joins TRBV2 to TRBJ2-5; 9 bases are a match to TRBD1. The CDR3 is 12 amino acids. Germline CDR1 reads SNHLY; CDR2 reads FYNNEI. After removal of 7 bases from V and 5 bases from J, the junction contained 2 bases not matched to a gene. The CDR3 coding sequence is TGTGCCAGCACCGGACAGGGGGAGACCCAGTACTTC. It is translated as CASTGQGETQYF.

In DNA, the CDR3 is TGTGCCAGCCGACCTCTTAGACGGAACACTGAAGCTTTCTTT. Protein: CASRPLRRNTEAFF. The chain carries TRBV28 and TRBJ1-1, with D unclear. With 8 bases removed from V and 1 base from J, the gap between germline ends came to 14 bases. CDR3 length equals 14 residues. Germline assignment: CDR1 MDHEN and CDR2 SYDVKM. The whole variable domain, filled in from reference TRBV28 and TRBJ1-1, reads DVKVTQSSRYLVKRTGEKVFLECVQDMDHENMFWYRQDPGLGLRLIYFSYDVKMKEKGDIPEGYSVSREKKERFSLILESASTNQTSMYLCASRPLRRNTEAFFGQGTRLTVV.

There are a few counts of this clonotype. The V call is TRBV5-6, the J call TRBJ2-1; 8 nucleotides agree with TRBD2. The CDR3 covers 15 residues. V lost 3 bases, J lost 8 bases, and 10 bases stayed unmatched. Germline lookup yields CDR1 SGHDT and CDR2 YYEEEE. The CDR3 coding sequence is TGTGCCAGCAGCTACCTCGGGAGGGCCTGGGATGAGCAGTTCTTC. It is translated as CASSYLGRAWDEQFF.

The chain carries TRBV25-1 and TRBJ2-7, with TRBD1 identical over 7 bases. V gave up 7 bases and J gave up 7 bases; unmatched junction bases: 10. The length of the CDR3 is 13 residues. Per germline, CDR1 MGHDK and CDR2 SYGVNS. The CDR3 bases are TGTGCCAGCATAGGGGGCGGCCCAGGGGAGCAGTACTTC. Its translation: CASIGGGPGEQYF.

This chain links TRBV12-3 or TRBV12-4 with TRBJ2-7; D may be TRBD1 (8 bases). V dropped 5 bases and J dropped 3 bases, with 17 bases sitting between them. The CDR3 length is 15 residues. The chain's CDR3 is CASSKQGAGVYEQYF. The CDR3 nucleotides read TGTGCCAGCAGTAAGCAGGGGGCGGGGGTCTACGAGCAGTACTTC.

The chain carries TRBV18 and TRBJ1-1; D gene uncertain. Trimming cost V 0 bases and J 4 bases, with 9 bases left between them. The germline CDR1 and CDR2 sequences are KGHSH and LQKENI. The length of the CDR3 is 14 residues. The CDR3 sequence: CASSPPSRGTEAFF. Here the CDR3 DNA reads TGTGCCAGCTCACCACCTAGCCGGGGCACTGAAGCTTTCTTT.

This clonotype has a count of ten or more. The chain combines TRBV5-5 with TRBJ1-1; D is ambiguous. Germline V gene lookup returns CDR1 SGHKS and CDR2 YYEKEE (reference sequence). Trimming left V 3 bases short and J 1 base short, with 10 bases between. The CDR3 consists of 14 residues. Written as DNA, the CDR3 is TGTGCCAGCAGCTGGGCCCCAGGGAACACTGAAGCTTTCTTT. Translating gives CASSWAPGNTEAFF.

This clonotype came up a few times. The chain's CDR3 is CASSQDRVVQPQHF. CDR3 bases: TGTGCCAGCAGCCAAGACAGGGTGGTGCAGCCCCAGCATTTT. The chain employs TRBV3-1 and TRBJ1-5; a possible D gene is TRBD1 (5 bases). The CDR3 loop spans 14 amino acids. Between the trimmed V and J ends, which lost 0 bases and 7 bases, there was a span of 10 bases. Germline CDR1 reads LGHDT; CDR2 reads YNNKEL (reference sequence).

The table lists this clonotype with a few counts. Here the CDR3 DNA reads TGTGCCAGTGCCGGACAGGCCTACACCGGGGAGCTGTTTTTT. Translated: CASAGQAYTGELFF. The chain couples TRBV19 to TRBJ2-2; 7 bases align to TRBD1. Germline CDR1 is LNHDA and CDR2 is SQIVND (reference sequence). V lost 8 bases, J lost 3 bases, and 6 bases stayed unmatched. This CDR3 has 14 residues.